This T cell receptor beta chain was identified in a study of cytomegalovirus exposure and HLA in healthy donors. Study overall: In an early release, HLA-typed donors contributed tens of millions of unique TCR sequences. Study-wide results and limits: The authors later found HLA-associated TCR beta chains more clonally expanded than equally common others.

Germline V gene data show CDR1 as SGDLS and CDR2 as YYNGEE. This CDR3 region has 15 residues. The V gene lost 1 base and the J gene lost 6 bases, with 13 bases spanning the gap. PCR primers comprised 60 Vbeta and 13 Jbeta primers. The protocol was immunoSEQ multiplex PCR, while the TCRdb copy is restricted to in-frame clones and leaves out a portion. The table has under 200,000 clones, 60% to 85% seen once; the top ten hold around 6%. Details on this clone: Its target is unknown.

Those who donated were healthy bone marrow donors. The chain couples TRBV9 to TRBJ1-4; possibly TRBD1 for D (5 bases). Sequencing input: PBMCs. The TCR comes from a man between 35 and 55 years old in good health and CMV-seronegative. CDR3 sequence (DNA): TGTGCCAGCAGCGTACAATCGACAGCCGATGAAAAACTGTTTTTT. This sequence encodes CASSVQSTADEKLFF.